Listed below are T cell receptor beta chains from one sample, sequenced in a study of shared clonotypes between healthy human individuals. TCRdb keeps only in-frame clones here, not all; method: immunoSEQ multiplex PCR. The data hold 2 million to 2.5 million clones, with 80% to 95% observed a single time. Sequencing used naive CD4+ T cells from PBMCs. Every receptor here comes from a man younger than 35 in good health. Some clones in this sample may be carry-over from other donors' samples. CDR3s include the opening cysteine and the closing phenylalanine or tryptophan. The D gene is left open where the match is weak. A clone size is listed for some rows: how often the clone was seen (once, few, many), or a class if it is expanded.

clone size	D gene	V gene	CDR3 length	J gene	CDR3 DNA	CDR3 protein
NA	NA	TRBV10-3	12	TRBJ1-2	TGTGCCATCAGTGATCAGGGTCAAGGCTACACCTTC	CAISDQGQGYTF
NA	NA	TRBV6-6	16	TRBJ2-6	TGTGCCAGCAGTTCTTTAGGGGGCTCTGGGGCCAACGTCCTGACTTTC	CASSSLGGSGANVLTF
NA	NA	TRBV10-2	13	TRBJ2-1	TGCGCCAGCGGGAGCGGTTCGTTCAATGAGCAGTTCTTC	CASGSGSFNEQFF
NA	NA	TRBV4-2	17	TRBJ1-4	TGTGCCAGCAGCCAAGATCGGTGGAGGGGGGAGCGTGAAAAACTGTTTTTT	CASSQDRWRGEREKLFF
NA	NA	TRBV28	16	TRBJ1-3	TGTGCCAGCAGTTTATATCCATATCGGACTGGAAACACCATATATTTT	CASSLYPYRTGNTIYF
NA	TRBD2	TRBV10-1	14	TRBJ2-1	TGCGCCAGCAGTAGAGCGGGAGATGGTAATGAGCAGTTCTTC	CASSRAGDGNEQFF
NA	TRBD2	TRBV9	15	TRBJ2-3	TGTGCCAGCAGCGTTCTGGCTAGCGGAACAGATACGCAGTATTTT	CASSVLASGTDTQYF
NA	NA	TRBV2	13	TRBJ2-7	TGTGCCAGCAGATCTACCCTAGCAGGCGAGCAGTACTTC	CASRSTLAGEQYF
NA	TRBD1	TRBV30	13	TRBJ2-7	TGTGCCTGGGACAGGGGACAGTTCTACGAGCAGTACTTC	CAWDRGQFYEQYF
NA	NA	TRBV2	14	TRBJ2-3	TGTGCCAGCAGTGTAGTTAGTTTCACAGATACGCAGTATTTT	CASSVVSFTDTQYF
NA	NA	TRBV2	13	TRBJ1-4	TGTGCCAGCACTATATTGAACAAAGAAAAACTGTTTTTT	CASTILNKEKLFF
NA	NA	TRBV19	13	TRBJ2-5	TGTGCCAGTAGGCCACTAGGGCAAGAGACCCAGTACTTC	CASRPLGQETQYF
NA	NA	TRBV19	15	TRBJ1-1	TGTGCCAGTAGTATCCACTGGAAGGTGGGCACTGAAGCTTTCTTT	CASSIHWKVGTEAFF
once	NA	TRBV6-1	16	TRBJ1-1	TGTGCCAGCAGTGAAATGGTGGCGGTTGGGAACACTGAAGCTTTCTTT	CASSEMVAVGNTEAFF
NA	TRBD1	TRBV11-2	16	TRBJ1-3	TGTGCCAGCAGCCCTAGGACAGGGGGAACTGGAAACACCATATATTTT	CASSPRTGGTGNTIYF
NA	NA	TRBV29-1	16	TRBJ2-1	TGCAGCGTTGAAGTGGGGAAGGCGGAGCACTACAATGAGCAGTTCTTC	CSVEVGKAEHYNEQFF
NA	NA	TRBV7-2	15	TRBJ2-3	TGTGCCAGCAGCTTAGCGCTGGGAACAGTCAGGAAGCAGTATTTT	CASSLALGTVRKQYF
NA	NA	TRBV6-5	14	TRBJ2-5	TGTGCCAGCAGTTCCCGGGACGGACAAGAGACCCAGTACTTC	CASSSRDGQETQYF
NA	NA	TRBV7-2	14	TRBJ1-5	TGTGCCAGCAGTCGGGACCATAGCAATCAGCCTCAGCATTTT	CASSRDHSNQPQHF
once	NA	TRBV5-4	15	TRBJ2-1	TGTGCCAGTAGCTTGGCCACGGCCGTCTACAATGAGCAGTTCTTC	CASSLATAVYNEQFF
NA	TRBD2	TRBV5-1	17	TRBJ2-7	TGCGCCAGCAGCTTGGCCTCGTCCCCCAGCGGGGCCTACGAGCAGTACTTC	CASSLASSPSGAYEQYF
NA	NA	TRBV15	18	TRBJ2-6	TGTGCCACCAGCCCACAGGTTCCATCAGCGTCTGGGGCCAACGTCCTGACTTTC	CATSPQVPSASGANVLTF
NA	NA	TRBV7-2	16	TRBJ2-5	TGTGCCAGCAGCTTAGGCCTGAGGAGTCGCGGAGAGACCCAGTACTTC	CASSLGLRSRGETQYF
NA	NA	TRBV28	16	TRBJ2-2	TGTGCCAGCAGTTCGAGGGCTGCCCCGGGTACCGGGGAGCTGTTTTTT	CASSSRAAPGTGELFF
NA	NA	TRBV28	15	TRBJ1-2	TGTGCCAGTATATCTCCGGCGAGGCCAGGGGATGGCTACACCTTC	CASISPARPGDGYTF
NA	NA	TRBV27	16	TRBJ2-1	TGTGCCAGCAGTACCGCGGGACAAACCTCCTACAATGAGCAGTTCTTC	CASSTAGQTSYNEQFF
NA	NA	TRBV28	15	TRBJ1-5	TGTGCCAGCAGTGAGACCCAATTCAGGGATCAGCCCCAGCATTTT	CASSETQFRDQPQHF
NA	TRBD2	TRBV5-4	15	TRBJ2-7	TGTGCCAGCAGCCGGACTAGCGTTAGCTCCTACGAGCAGTACTTC	CASSRTSVSSYEQYF
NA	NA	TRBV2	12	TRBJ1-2	TGTGCCAGCAGGTTAGGAGACTATGGCTACACCTTC	CASRLGDYGYTF
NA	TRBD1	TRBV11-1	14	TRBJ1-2	TGTGCCAGCAGCTGGGACAGGGTAAACTATGGCTACACCTTC	CASSWDRVNYGYTF
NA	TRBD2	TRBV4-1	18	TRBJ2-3	TGCGCCAGCAGCCCGGGACTAGCGTCCCTAAGGGGCACAGATACGCAGTATTTT	CASSPGLASLRGTDTQYF
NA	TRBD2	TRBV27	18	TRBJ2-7	TGTGCCAGCAGTTTATATGGGACTAGCGGGAGGTGGACTTACGAGCAGTACTTC	CASSLYGTSGRWTYEQYF
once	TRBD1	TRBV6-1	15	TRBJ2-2	TGTGCCAGCGTCGGACAGGGGGCGCGAACCGGGGAGCTGTTTTTT	CASVGQGARTGELFF
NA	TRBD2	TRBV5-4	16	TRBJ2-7	TGTGCCAGCAGCCGGCAGACTAGCGGGCCCAGCTACGAGCAGTACTTC	CASSRQTSGPSYEQYF
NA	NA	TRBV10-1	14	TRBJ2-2	TGCGCCAGCAGCAGGGGACAGAACACCGGGGAGCTGTTTTTT	CASSRGQNTGELFF
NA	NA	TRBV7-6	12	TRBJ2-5	TGTGCCAGCAGCTTAGGGACAGAGACCCAGTACTTC	CASSLGTETQYF
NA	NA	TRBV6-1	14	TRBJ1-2	TGTGCCAGGGGGGGGCAGGGGAGCATCTATGGCTACACCTTC	CARGGQGSIYGYTF
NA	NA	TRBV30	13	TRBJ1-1	TGTGCCTGGAGGCGGGGGCGCGAAACTGAAGCTTTCTTT	CAWRRGRETEAFF
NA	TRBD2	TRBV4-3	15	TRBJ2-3	TGCGCCAGCAGCCAAGCGACGGGAGGTGGAGATACGCAGTATTTT	CASSQATGGGDTQYF
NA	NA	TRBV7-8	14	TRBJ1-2	TGTGCCAGCAGCTTAAGGCGGGGGGCGACGGGCTACACCTTC	CASSLRRGATGYTF
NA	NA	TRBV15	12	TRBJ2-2	TGTGCCACCAGCCCTCAATCGGGGGAGCTGTTTTTT	CATSPQSGELFF
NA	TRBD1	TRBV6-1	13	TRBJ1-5	TGTGCCAGCAGGGGACAGTACCATCAGCCCCAGCATTTT	CASRGQYHQPQHF
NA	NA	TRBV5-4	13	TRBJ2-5	TGTGCCAGCAGCGACCGGGACCAAGAGACCCAGTACTTC	CASSDRDQETQYF
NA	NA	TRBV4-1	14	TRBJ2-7	TGCGCCAGCAGCCAAGGGCAGGGTTGGTACGAGCAGTACTTC	CASSQGQGWYEQYF
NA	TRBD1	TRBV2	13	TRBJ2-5	TGTGCCAGCAGCGGACAGGGGGATGGCCCCCAGTACTTC	CASSGQGDGPQYF
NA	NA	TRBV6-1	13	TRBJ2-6	TGTGCCACGCGAGAGGCTGGGGCCAACGTCCTGACTTTC	CATREAGANVLTF
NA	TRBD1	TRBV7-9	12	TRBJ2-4	TGTGCCAGCAGCTCAACAGGGGACATTCAGTACTTC	CASSSTGDIQYF
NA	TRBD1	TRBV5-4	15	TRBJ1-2	TGTGCCAGCAGCTCCGGGACAGGGGGTAGTAGTGGCTACACCTTC	CASSSGTGGSSGYTF